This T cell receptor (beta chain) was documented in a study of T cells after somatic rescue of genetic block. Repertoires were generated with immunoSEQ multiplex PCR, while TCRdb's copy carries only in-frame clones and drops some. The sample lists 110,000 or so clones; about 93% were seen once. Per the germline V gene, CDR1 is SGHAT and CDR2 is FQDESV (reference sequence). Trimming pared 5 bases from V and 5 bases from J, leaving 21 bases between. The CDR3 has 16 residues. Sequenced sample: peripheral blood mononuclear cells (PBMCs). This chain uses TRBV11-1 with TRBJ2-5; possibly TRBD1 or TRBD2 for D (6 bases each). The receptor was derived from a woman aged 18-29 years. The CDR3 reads CASSAGTGRRRETQYF. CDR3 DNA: TGTGCCAGCAGCGCAGGCACAGGGAGGAGGAGGGAGACCCAGTACTTC.